This T cell receptor beta chain came from a study of CD8 T cells in Susac syndrome. Across the study: Susac syndrome patients were untreated, on corticosteroids with some adding intravenous immunoglobulin, or on intravenous immunoglobulin only. Study results and caveats: Repertoires of Susac syndrome CD4+ T cells lacked clonal expansion.

The CDR3 has 17 residues. CDR1 and CDR2 (germline): SEHNR, FQNEAQ (reference sequence). Trimming removed 2 bases from V and 4 bases from J; junction bases left unmatched: 12. RNA amounts of about 0.5 to 1 ug underwent reverse transcription with random hexamers. Multiplex PCR with immunoSEQ amplified the TCR beta CDR3 across 54 Vbeta and 13 Jbeta. TCRdb called the immunoSEQ multiplex PCR reads again in MiXCR, with one record for every CDR3 protein. The sample carries some 160,000 distinct CDR3 sequences, approximately 96% recorded once. About this clonotype: What it recognizes is unknown.

The CD8+ and CD4+ T cells were isolated magnetically using a negative isolation approach, whereas the TEMRA cells were enriched by FACS. The chain joins TRBV7-9 to TRBJ2-7; TRBD1 matches 9 bases. This TCR derives from a human donor with Susac syndrome. Input material: CD4+ T cells from PBMCs. Here the CDR3 reads CASSLRRTGEIMYEQYF. The CDR3 coding sequence is TGTGCCAGCAGCTTACGAAGGACAGGGGAGATTATGTACGAGCAGTACTTC.